This T cell receptor (beta chain) was obtained from a study of cytomegalovirus exposure and HLA in healthy donors. The V gene lost 4 bases and the J gene lost 0 bases, with 13 bases spanning the gap. There are 15 residues in the CDR3. Germline lookup yields CDR1 SGHNT and CDR2 YENEEA. The PCR made use of 60 Vbeta and 13 Jbeta primers. The data were produced by immunoSEQ multiplex PCR, yet TCRdb's version contains in-frame clones alone and is incomplete. This table has about 180,000 clones, 77% appearing once. A remark on this clone: The target antigen is unknown.

Study-wide results and limits: Rare sequences made up most TCRs, while some public TCRs were found in many donors. In an earlier analysis, most TCR beta V segments were productive about 87% or about 30% of the time.

The TCR sequence derives from a woman under 40 in good health and CMV-seropositive. The rearrangement links TRBV11-3 to TRBJ2-7; possibly TRBD1 for D (6 bases). The sequencing sample was made of PBMCs. The CDR3 loop is CASSSSWDTSYEQYF. The CDR3 nucleotides are TGTGCCAGCAGCTCTAGTTGGGACACCTCCTACGAGCAGTACTTC.